One and the same sample provided the 30 T cell receptor beta chains below, sequenced in a study of blood T cell repertoires in COVID-19. Method: immunoSEQ multiplex PCR; TCRdb's copy keeps in-frame clones and lacks some. The sample holds about 130,000 clones, more than 70% seen once. Sample: peripheral blood. These receptors all come from an older woman with acute or convalescent COVID-19.

CDR3 sequence (DNA): TGTGCCAGCAAATCGTCCAGGGGTTATAGGGGCTATGGCTACACCTTC. Protein product: CASKSSRGYRGYGYTF. The chain employs TRBV3-1 (or the pseudogene TRBV3-2) and TRBJ1-2; D is perhaps TRBD1 (6 bases). Germline V gene lookup returns CDR1 LGHDT and CDR2 YNNKEL (reference sequence). Trimming pared 7 bases from V and 4 bases from J, leaving 22 bases between. This CDR3 comprises 16 residues.

The V and J genes are TRBV5-6 and TRBJ2-1; 8 nucleotides align to TRBD1. Germline CDR1 and CDR2: SGHDT and YYEEEE. CDR3 length: 15 residues. The V and J ends lost 0 bases and 6 bases, in that order; junction bases with no gene match: 5. CDR3: CASSLVQGGPNEQFF. The CDR3 bases are TGTGCCAGCAGCTTGGTACAGGGGGGACCCAATGAGCAGTTCTTC.

The chain links TRBV6-5 to TRBJ1-2; 10 nucleotides align to TRBD1. The J segment lost 7 bases and the V segment lost 2 bases, leaving 10 bases of the junction unmatched. The length of the CDR3 is 16 residues. Germline V lookup: CDR1 MNHEY, CDR2 SVGAGI. CDR3 sequence: CASSYRSTGGSGGYTF. CDR3 sequence (DNA): TGTGCCAGCAGTTACAGGTCGACAGGGGGCTCGGGTGGCTACACCTTC.

The rearrangement uses TRBV7-2 and TRBJ2-1, with TRBD2 identical over 7 bases. Trimming removed 2 bases from V and 8 bases from J; junction bases left unmatched: 15. This CDR3 comprises 17 residues. Germline loops: CDR1 SGHTA, CDR2 FQGNSA. CDR3 bases: TGTGCCAGCAGCTTAACGAGATTTGGGGACTACCGGGATGAGCAGTTCTTC. Translated: CASSLTRFGDYRDEQFF.

J is TRBJ1-3 and V is TRBV6-1, with 9 positions matching TRBD1. The V gene end was trimmed by 3 bases and the J gene end by 8 bases; junction bases not matched to a gene: 5. From germline, CDR1 is MNHNS and CDR2 SASEGT. The CDR3 contains 14 residues. The DNA of the CDR3 is TGTGCCAGCAGTGAGTCGGGACAGGGAGACACCATATATTTT. Translation gives CASSESGQGDTIYF.

The chain combines TRBV14 with TRBJ1-2; possible D gene TRBD1, 6 bases. Trimming removed 4 bases from V and 8 bases from J, with 17 bases in between. Germline CDR1 is SGHDN and CDR2 is FVKESK. The CDR3 is made up of 14 amino acids. CDR3 coding DNA: TGTGCCAGCAGCCCGACACCAGGGGTATGGGGCTACACCTTC. It specifies CASSPTPGVWGYTF.

The chain links TRBV7-9 to TRBJ1-2; the match to TRBD1 covers 9 bases. The germline V gene encodes CDR1 SEHNR and CDR2 FQNEAQ (reference sequence). CDR3 length equals 15 residues. V dropped 6 bases and J dropped 8; count of bases not matched to a gene: 13. The CDR3 region is CASRSTGGVLGGYTF. The CDR3, as DNA: TGTGCCAGCAGATCAACAGGGGGCGTTTTGGGAGGCTACACCTTC.

There are a few counts of this clone. In nucleotides, the CDR3 is TGTGCCAGCATCGGGACAGGCTACGATGAAAAACTGTTTTTT. Translating gives CASIGTGYDEKLFF. This chain joins TRBV2 and TRBJ1-4; the match to TRBD1 covers 8 bases. J gave up 6 bases and V 7 bases, and 7 bases lay outside the gene matches. Germline assignment: CDR1 SNHLY and CDR2 FYNNEI. The CDR3 covers 14 residues.

The chain links TRBV24-1 to TRBJ1-2, with D tentatively TRBD1 (6 bases). This CDR3 region has 16 residues. The V and J ends lost 4 bases and 1 base respectively, with 15 bases between them. Germline values: CDR1 KGHDR, CDR2 SFDVKD. Here the CDR3 reads CATSDRTGQHNYGYTF. CDR3 DNA sequence: TGTGCCACCAGTGACCGGACGGGACAACATAACTATGGCTACACCTTC.

The chain joins TRBV6-5 to TRBJ1-6, with D uncertain. V was shortened by 7 bases and J by 0 bases, with 7 bases between the two germline ends. Looked up from germline, CDR1 is MNHEY and CDR2 is SVGAGI. This CDR3 region has 14 residues. In DNA, the CDR3 is TGTGCCAGCACTGGGAGCTCCTATAATTCACCCCTCCACTTT. Encoded protein: CASTGSSYNSPLHF.

This chain links TRBV2 with TRBJ2-7; TRBD2 agrees at 8 bases. This CDR3 spans 14 amino acids. Unmatched junction bases numbered 10, after V lost 7 bases and J lost 5 bases. The germline CDR1 and CDR2 sequences are SNHLY and FYNNEI. Here the CDR3 DNA reads TGTGCCAGCAAGGTTACGGGAGGGTTCCACGAGCAGTACTTC. It specifies CASKVTGGFHEQYF.

The chain carries TRBV3-1 (or the pseudogene TRBV3-2) and TRBJ1-3; 9 nucleotides align to TRBD1. CDR3 length equals 15 residues. Germline values: CDR1 LGHDT, CDR2 YNNKEL (reference sequence). Trimming cost V 2 bases and J 4 bases; bases outside gene matches: 3. CDR3 nucleotides: TGTGCCAGCAGCCAACGGGGACAGGGAGGAAACACCATATATTTT. Translation gives CASSQRGQGGNTIYF.

The chain combines TRBV10-3 with TRBJ2-2; 11 bases align to TRBD1. Germline lookup yields CDR1 ENHRY and CDR2 SYGVKD. The V segment lost 6 bases and the J segment 6 bases; nucleotides outside the gene matches: 0. The CDR3 runs 13 residues. DNA of the CDR3: TGTGCCATCAGGGACAGGGGGCCCGGGGAGCTGTTTTTT. Its translation is CAIRDRGPGELFF.

J is TRBJ2-1 and V is TRBV9; the match to TRBD2 covers 8 bases. The CDR3 has 15 residues. The germline CDR1 and CDR2 sequences are SGDLS and YYNGEE. V gave up 3 bases and J gave up 2 bases; unmatched junction bases: 4. The CDR3 spells CASSAAGATYNEQFF. The CDR3 DNA follows: TGTGCCAGCAGCGCAGCGGGAGCAACCTACAATGAGCAGTTCTTC.

This clone was found once. The chain uses TRBV19 and TRBJ2-1; 10 nucleotides align to TRBD2. The CDR3 sequence is 17 residues long. From germline, CDR1 is LNHDA and CDR2 SQIVND (reference sequence). V lost 1 base, J lost 2 bases, and 5 bases stayed unmatched. In DNA form, the CDR3 reads TGTGCCAGTAGTATAGTGGCTAGCGGGAGCCCCTACAATGAGCAGTTCTTC. This translates into CASSIVASGSPYNEQFF.

The chain combines TRBV6-6 with TRBJ2-7; 12 positions match TRBD2. The V gene end was trimmed by 2 bases and the J gene end by 5 bases; junction bases not matched to a gene: 7. The CDR3 consists of 16 residues. Germline V CDR1 and CDR2: MNHNY, SVGAGI (reference sequence). CDR3 residues: CASSYGLAGWIDEQYF. In DNA, the CDR3 is TGTGCCAGCAGTTACGGACTAGCGGGGTGGATCGACGAGCAGTACTTC.

CDR3 sequence: CASRDREAYNEQFF. CDR3 coding DNA: TGTGCCAGCAGAGACAGGGAAGCCTACAATGAGCAGTTCTTC. V usage is TRBV2 and J usage is TRBJ2-1, with TRBD1 identical over 7 bases. The V and J ends lost 6 bases and 2 bases, in that order; junction bases with no gene match: 4. Germline V gives CDR1 SNHLY, CDR2 FYNNEI. This CDR3 contains 14 residues.

CDR3 DNA: TGTGCCAGCAGTTACGACAGGGCCTACGAGCAGTACTTC. Translating gives CASSYDRAYEQYF. The rearrangement uses TRBV6-6 and TRBJ2-7, with 7 bases identical to TRBD1. CDR1 and CDR2 from the germline V gene are MNHNY and SVGAGI (reference sequence). The CDR3 loop spans 13 amino acids. Unmatched junction bases numbered 0, after V lost 2 bases and J lost 2 bases.

V is TRBV6-6 and J is TRBJ1-2; 7 bases map to TRBD1. The CDR3 has 15 amino acids. Germline loops: CDR1 MNHNY, CDR2 SVGAGI (reference sequence). With V trimmed by 6 bases and J by 0 bases, 7 bases remained unmatched. CDR3 residues: CASRRDREANYGYTF. CDR3 coding DNA: TGTGCCAGCAGACGAGACAGGGAAGCTAACTATGGCTACACCTTC.

V is TRBV28 and J is TRBJ2-2, with a weak D call TRBD2 (6 bases). The CDR3 length is 15 residues. Trimming removed 6 bases at V and 5 bases at J, with 16 bases between. Germline V gene lookup returns CDR1 MDHEN and CDR2 SYDVKM. The CDR3 loop reads CASSPLGGGTGELFF. The CDR3 nucleotides are TGTGCCAGCAGCCCTTTGGGTGGGGGGACCGGGGAGCTGTTTTTT.

The CDR3 region is CASSPPASSYNEQFF. The CDR3 bases are TGTGCCAGCAGCCCCCCCGCCAGCTCCTACAATGAGCAGTTCTTC. The chain employs TRBV27 and TRBJ2-1; no clear D gene. The CDR3 runs to 15 residues. V shed 6 bases and J shed 0 bases, with 12 bases lying between them. Germline CDR1 and CDR2: MNHEY and SMNVEV (reference sequence).

The genes are TRBV27 and TRBJ2-1; TRBD2 aligns across 7 bases. The V segment lost 3 bases and the J segment 1 base; nucleotides outside the gene matches: 6. The CDR3 is 16 residues long. CDR1 and CDR2 from the germline V gene are MNHEY and SMNVEV (reference sequence). CDR3 sequence reads: CASSFGQRESYNEQFF. The CDR3 bases are TGTGCCAGCAGTTTCGGTCAGCGGGAATCCTACAATGAGCAGTTCTTC.

The rearrangement joins TRBV11-2 to TRBJ2-1, with 8 bases that match TRBD1. The germline CDR1 and CDR2 sequences are SGHAT and FQNNGV. The V and J ends lost 3 bases and 3 bases, in that order; junction bases with no gene match: 4. CDR3 size: 15 residues. The CDR3 sequence is CASSLDRENYNEQFF. In DNA, the CDR3 is TGTGCCAGCAGCTTGGACAGGGAGAACTACAATGAGCAGTTCTTC.

V gene TRBV5-5 combines with J gene TRBJ2-3, with a tentative D call TRBD2 (6 bases). CDR1 SGHKS and CDR2 YYEKEE come from the germline V gene (reference sequence). The CDR3 has 16 amino acids. V was pared by 0 bases and J by 0 bases, with 11 bases between. CDR3 in amino acids: CASSLAPSASTDTQYF. DNA for the CDR3: TGTGCCAGCAGCTTGGCCCCTAGCGCTAGCACAGATACGCAGTATTTT.

This rearrangement joins TRBV19 to TRBJ2-1; 9 positions agree with TRBD1. There are 17 residues in the CDR3. With V trimmed by 3 bases and J by 2 bases, 8 bases remained unmatched. Looked up from germline, CDR1 is LNHDA and CDR2 is SQIVND (reference sequence). This chain's CDR3 is CASSISPQGAAYNEQFF. The CDR3 nucleotides read TGTGCCAGTAGTATTTCCCCACAGGGGGCAGCCTACAATGAGCAGTTCTTC.

The chain is built from TRBV6-4 and TRBJ1-2; 9 bases are shared with TRBD1. The CDR3 spans 16 residues. V gave up 6 bases and J gave up 4 bases; unmatched junction bases: 12. Germline CDR1 is MRHNA and CDR2 is SNTAGT. The CDR3 sequence: CASSPGTGMYGYGYTF. CDR3 DNA: TGTGCCAGCAGCCCCGGGACAGGGATGTATGGCTATGGCTACACCTTC.

This clone was seen once. V is TRBV12-3 or TRBV12-4 and J is TRBJ1-1; D remains ambiguous. This CDR3 contains 13 residues. Deletions cut 5 bases from V and 1 base from J, with 8 bases between. The DNA for the CDR3 is TGTGCCAGCAGTACAGTGCCGAACACTGAAGCTTTCTTT. The encoded protein is CASSTVPNTEAFF.

The rearrangement joins TRBV18 to TRBJ1-5; no reliable D call. This CDR3 is built from 15 residues. Germline V lookup: CDR1 KGHSH, CDR2 LQKENI. V shed 6 bases and J shed 3 bases, with 15 bases lying between them. CDR3: CASSPTPDTNQPQHF. For the CDR3, the DNA is TGTGCCAGCTCCCCCACCCCAGATACCAATCAGCCCCAGCATTTT.

CDR3: CASSVDSWGAGELFF. Written as DNA, the CDR3 is TGTGCCAGCAGCGTAGACTCGTGGGGGGCCGGGGAGCTGTTTTTT. The gene calls are TRBV9 and TRBJ2-2, with D maybe TRBD2 (6 bases). Trimming pared 0 bases from V and 6 bases from J, leaving 12 bases between. The V gene's germline CDR1 is SGDLS and CDR2 YYNGEE. The CDR3 runs 15 residues.

In DNA, the CDR3 is TGTGCCAGCAGCCTGGACAGAGAGGGAGGCTACACCTTC. Translation gives CASSLDREGGYTF. V and J are TRBV2 and TRBJ1-2; D perhaps matches TRBD1 (6 bases). There are 13 residues in the CDR3. The germline V and J ends were trimmed by 6 bases and 8 bases, with 16 bases remaining between them. CDR1 is SNHLY, CDR2 FYNNEI, per germline.